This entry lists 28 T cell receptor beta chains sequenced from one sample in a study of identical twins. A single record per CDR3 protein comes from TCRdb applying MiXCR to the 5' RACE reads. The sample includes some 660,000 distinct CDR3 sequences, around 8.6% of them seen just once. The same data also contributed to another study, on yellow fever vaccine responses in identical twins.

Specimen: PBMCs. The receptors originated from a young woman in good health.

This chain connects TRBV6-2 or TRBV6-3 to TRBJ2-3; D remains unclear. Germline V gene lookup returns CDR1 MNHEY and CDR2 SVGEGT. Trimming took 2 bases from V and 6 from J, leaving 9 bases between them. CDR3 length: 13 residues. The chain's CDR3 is CASSYAGVDTQYF. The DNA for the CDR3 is TGTGCCAGCAGTTACGCCGGAGTTGATACGCAGTATTTT.

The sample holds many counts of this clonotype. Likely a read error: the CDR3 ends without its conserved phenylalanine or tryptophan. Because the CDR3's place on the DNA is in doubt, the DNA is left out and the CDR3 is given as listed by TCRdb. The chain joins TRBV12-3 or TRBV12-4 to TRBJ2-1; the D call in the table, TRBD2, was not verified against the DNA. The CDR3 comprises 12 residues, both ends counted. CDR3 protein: CASSFSVVAGPL.

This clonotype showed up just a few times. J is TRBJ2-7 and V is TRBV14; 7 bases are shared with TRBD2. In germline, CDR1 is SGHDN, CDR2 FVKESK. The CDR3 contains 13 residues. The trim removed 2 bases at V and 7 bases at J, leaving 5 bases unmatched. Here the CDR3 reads CASSQRLAREQYF. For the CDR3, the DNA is TGTGCCAGCAGCCAAAGACTAGCCCGAGAGCAGTACTTC.

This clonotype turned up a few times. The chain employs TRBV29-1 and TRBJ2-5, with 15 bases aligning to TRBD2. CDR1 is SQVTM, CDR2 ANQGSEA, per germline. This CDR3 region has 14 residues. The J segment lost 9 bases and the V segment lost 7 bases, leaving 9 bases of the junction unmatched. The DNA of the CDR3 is TGCAGCGCCGGACTAGCGGGAGGGGCTTCTGCCCAGTACTTC. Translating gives CSAGLAGGASAQYF.

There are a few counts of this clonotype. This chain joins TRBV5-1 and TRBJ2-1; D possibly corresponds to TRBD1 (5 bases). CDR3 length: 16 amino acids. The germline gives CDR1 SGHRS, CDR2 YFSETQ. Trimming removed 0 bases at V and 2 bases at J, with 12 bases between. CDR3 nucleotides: TGCGCCAGCAGCTTGGGGCCAGGGCGAACCTACAATGAGCAGTTCTTC. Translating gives CASSLGPGRTYNEQFF.

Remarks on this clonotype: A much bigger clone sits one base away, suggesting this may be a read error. The CDR3 DNA follows: TGCGCCAGCAGCCAAGATTGGACTAGGCCCTACGAGCAGTTCTTC. Translating gives CASSQDWTRPYEQFF. This chain uses TRBV4-3 with TRBJ2-7, with 7 bases aligning to TRBD2. The DNA matches TRBJ2-1 better at its end, which makes the J call doubtful. The CDR3 is made up of 15 amino acids. Per germline, CDR1 LGHNA and CDR2 YSLEER.

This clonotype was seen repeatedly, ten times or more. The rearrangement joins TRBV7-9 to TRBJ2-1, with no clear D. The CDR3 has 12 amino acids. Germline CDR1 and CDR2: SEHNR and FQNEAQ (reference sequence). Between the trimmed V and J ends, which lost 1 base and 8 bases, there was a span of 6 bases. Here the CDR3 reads CASSLVGDEQFF. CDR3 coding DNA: TGTGCCAGCAGCTTAGTGGGCGATGAGCAGTTCTTC.

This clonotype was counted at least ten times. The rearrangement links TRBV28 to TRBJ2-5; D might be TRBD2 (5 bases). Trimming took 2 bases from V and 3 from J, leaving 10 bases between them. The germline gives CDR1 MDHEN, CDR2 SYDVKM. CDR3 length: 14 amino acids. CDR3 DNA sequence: TGTGCCAGCAGTTTACAACTAGGAAAAGAGACCCAGTACTTC. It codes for CASSLQLGKETQYF.

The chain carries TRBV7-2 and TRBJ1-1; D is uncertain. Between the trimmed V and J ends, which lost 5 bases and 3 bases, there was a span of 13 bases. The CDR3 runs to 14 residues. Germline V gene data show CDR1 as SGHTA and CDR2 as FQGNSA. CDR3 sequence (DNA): TGTGCCAGCAGCCCTTTCGGTCGGGACACTGAAGCTTTCTTT. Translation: CASSPFGRDTEAFF.

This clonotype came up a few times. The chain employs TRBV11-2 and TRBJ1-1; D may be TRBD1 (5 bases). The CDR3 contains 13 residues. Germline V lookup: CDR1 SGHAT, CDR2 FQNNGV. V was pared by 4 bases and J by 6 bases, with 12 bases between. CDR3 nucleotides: TGTGCCAGCAGCTGGGGGGGAAATGCTGAAGCTTTCTTT. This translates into CASSWGGNAEAFF.

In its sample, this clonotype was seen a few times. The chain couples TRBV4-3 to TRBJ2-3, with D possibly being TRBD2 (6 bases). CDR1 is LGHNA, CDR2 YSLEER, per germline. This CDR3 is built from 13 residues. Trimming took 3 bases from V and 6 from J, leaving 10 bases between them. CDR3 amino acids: CASSQTSLDTQYF. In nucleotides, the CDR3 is TGCGCCAGCAGCCAGACTAGTTTGGATACGCAGTATTTT.

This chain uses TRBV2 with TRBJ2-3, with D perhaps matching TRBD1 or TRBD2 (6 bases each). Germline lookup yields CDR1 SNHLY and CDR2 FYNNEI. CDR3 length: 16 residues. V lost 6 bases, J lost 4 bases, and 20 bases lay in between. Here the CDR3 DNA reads TGTGCCAGCAGGACGGGACAACTGGAGGGAGCAGATACGCAGTATTTT. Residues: CASRTGQLEGADTQYF.

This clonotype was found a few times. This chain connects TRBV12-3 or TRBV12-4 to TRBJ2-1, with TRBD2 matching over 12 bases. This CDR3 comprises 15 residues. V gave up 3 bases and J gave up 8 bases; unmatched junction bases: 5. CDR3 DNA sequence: TGTGCCAGCAGTTTCCTAGCGGGGGGGATTGATGAGCAGTTCTTC. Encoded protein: CASSFLAGGIDEQFF.

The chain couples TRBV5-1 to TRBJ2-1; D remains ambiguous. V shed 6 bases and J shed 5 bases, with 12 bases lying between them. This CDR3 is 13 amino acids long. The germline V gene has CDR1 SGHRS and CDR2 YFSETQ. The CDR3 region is CASNAQVDNEQFF. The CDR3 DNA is TGCGCCAGCAACGCCCAGGTGGACAATGAGCAGTTCTTC.

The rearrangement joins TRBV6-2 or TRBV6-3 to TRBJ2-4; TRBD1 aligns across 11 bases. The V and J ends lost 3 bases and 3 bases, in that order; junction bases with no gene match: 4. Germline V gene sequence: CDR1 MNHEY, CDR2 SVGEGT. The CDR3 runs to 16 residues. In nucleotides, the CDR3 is TGTGCCAGCAGTTATTCTGGGACAGGGGGCAAAAACATTCAGTACTTC. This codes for CASSYSGTGGKNIQYF.

The CDR3 bases are TGCGCCAGCAGCCAAGTGCTAGCGGGAGACCCCGATACGCAGTATTTT. Translation gives CASSQVLAGDPDTQYF. The chain has TRBV4-3 and TRBJ2-3; TRBD2 agrees at 10 bases. V was pared by 1 base and J by 6 bases, with 7 bases of the junction left unmatched. This CDR3 is 16 amino acids long. Germline values: CDR1 LGHNA, CDR2 YSLEER.

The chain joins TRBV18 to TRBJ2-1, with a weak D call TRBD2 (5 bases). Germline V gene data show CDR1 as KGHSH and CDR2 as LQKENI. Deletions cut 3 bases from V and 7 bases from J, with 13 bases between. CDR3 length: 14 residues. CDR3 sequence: CASSPPHSVNEQFF. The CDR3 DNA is TGTGCCAGCTCACCTCCCCATAGCGTAAATGAGCAGTTCTTC.

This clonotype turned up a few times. The CDR3 coding sequence is TGTGCCAGCAGTTTAGGTGCTTCGTTAGGAGAGACCCAGTACTTC. Its translation: CASSLGASLGETQYF. The chain is built from TRBV28 and TRBJ2-5; D remains ambiguous. V lost 2 bases and J 4 bases, leaving 14 bases between the germline ends. CDR3 length: 15 residues. CDR1 MDHEN and CDR2 SYDVKM come from the germline V gene.

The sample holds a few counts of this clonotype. The CDR3 reads CASSPWTSNEQYF. The CDR3 DNA reads TGTGCCAGCAGTCCTTGGACTAGCAACGAGCAGTACTTC. The chain couples TRBV27 to TRBJ2-7; 8 nucleotides agree with TRBD2. The CDR3 spans 13 residues. V shed 5 bases, J shed 5 bases, and the junction held 5 bases outside the gene matches. Germline V gene sequence: CDR1 MNHEY, CDR2 SMNVEV (reference sequence).

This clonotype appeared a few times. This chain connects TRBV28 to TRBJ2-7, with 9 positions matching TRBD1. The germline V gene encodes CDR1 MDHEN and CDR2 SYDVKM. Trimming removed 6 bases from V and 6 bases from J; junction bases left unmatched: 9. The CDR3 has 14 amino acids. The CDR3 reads CASSLGTGSSEQYF. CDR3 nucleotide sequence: TGTGCCAGCAGCCTTGGGACAGGGTCTTCCGAGCAGTACTTC. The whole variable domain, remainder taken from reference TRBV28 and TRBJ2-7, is DVKVTQSSRYLVKRTGEKVFLECVQDMDHENMFWYRQDPGLGLRLIYFSYDVKMKEKGDIPEGYSVSREKKERFSLILESASTNQTSMYLCASSLGTGSSEQYFGPGTRLTVT.

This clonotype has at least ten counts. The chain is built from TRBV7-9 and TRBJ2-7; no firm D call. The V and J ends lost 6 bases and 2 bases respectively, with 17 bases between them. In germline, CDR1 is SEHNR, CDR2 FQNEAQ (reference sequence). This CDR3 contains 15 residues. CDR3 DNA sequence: TGTGCCAGCAGATCAGAGCAGTTCCCGACCTACGAGCAGTACTTC. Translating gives CASRSEQFPTYEQYF.

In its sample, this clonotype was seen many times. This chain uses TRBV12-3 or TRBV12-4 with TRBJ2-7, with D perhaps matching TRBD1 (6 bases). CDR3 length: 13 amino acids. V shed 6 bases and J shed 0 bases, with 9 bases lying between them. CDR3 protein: CASRGQPSYEQYF. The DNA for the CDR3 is TGTGCCAGCAGGGGACAACCCTCCTACGAGCAGTACTTC.

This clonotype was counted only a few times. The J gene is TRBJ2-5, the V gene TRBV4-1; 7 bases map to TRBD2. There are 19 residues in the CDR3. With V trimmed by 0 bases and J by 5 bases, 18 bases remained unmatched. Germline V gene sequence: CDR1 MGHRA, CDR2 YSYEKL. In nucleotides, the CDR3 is TGCGCCAGCAGCCAAGAAATCTTTCCGGGGGGACGCGGCGGGGAGACCCAGTACTTC. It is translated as CASSQEIFPGGRGGETQYF.

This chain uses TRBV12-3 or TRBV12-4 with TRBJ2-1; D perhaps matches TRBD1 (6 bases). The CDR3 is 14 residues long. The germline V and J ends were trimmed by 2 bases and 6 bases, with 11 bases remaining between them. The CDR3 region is CASSLIQGFNEQFF. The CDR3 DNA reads TGTGCCAGCAGTTTAATACAGGGTTTCAATGAGCAGTTCTTC.

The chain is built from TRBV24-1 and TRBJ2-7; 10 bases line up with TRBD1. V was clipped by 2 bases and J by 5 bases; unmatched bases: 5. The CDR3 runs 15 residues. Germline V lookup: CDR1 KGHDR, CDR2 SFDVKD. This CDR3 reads CATSDSGTGANEQYF. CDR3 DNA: TGTGCCACCAGTGATTCCGGGACAGGGGCCAACGAGCAGTACTTC.

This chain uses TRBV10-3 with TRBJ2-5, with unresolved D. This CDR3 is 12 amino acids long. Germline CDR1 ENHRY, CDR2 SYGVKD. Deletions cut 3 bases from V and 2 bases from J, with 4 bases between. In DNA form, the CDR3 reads TGTGCCATCAGTGAAAATCAAGAGACCCAGTACTTC. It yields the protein CAISENQETQYF.

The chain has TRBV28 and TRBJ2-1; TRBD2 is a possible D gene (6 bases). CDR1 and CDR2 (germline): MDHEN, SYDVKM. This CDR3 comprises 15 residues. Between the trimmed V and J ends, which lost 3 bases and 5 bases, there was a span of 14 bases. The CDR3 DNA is TGTGCCAGCAGTTTTGGGTCGGGAGTGAACAATGAGCAGTTCTTC. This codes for CASSFGSGVNNEQFF.

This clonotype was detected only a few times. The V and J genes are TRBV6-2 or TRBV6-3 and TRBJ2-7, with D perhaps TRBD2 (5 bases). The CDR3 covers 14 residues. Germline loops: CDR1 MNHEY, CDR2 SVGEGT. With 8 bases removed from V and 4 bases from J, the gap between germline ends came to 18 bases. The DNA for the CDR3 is TGTGCCAGCCGGCGGGCTAGAGGTCTTTACGAGCAGTACTTC. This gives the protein CASRRARGLYEQYF.